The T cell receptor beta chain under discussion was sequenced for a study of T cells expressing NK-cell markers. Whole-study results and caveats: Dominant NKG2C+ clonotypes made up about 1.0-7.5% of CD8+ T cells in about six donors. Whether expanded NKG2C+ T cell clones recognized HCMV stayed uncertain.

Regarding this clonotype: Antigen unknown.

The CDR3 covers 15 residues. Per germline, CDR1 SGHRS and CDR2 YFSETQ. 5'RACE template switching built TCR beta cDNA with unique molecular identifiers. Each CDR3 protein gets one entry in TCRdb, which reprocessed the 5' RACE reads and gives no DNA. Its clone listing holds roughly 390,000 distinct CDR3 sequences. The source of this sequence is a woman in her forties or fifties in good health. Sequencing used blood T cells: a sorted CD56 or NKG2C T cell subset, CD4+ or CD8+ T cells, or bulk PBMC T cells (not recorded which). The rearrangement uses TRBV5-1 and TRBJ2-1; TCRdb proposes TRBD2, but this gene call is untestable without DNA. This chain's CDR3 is CASRLAAGEDNEQFF. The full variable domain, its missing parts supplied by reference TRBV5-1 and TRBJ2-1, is KAGVTQTPRYLIKTRGQQVTLSCSPISGHRSVSWYQQTPGQGLQFLFEYFSETQRNKGNFPGRFSGRQFSNSRSEMNVSTLELGDSALYLCASRLAAGEDNEQFFGPGTRLTVL.